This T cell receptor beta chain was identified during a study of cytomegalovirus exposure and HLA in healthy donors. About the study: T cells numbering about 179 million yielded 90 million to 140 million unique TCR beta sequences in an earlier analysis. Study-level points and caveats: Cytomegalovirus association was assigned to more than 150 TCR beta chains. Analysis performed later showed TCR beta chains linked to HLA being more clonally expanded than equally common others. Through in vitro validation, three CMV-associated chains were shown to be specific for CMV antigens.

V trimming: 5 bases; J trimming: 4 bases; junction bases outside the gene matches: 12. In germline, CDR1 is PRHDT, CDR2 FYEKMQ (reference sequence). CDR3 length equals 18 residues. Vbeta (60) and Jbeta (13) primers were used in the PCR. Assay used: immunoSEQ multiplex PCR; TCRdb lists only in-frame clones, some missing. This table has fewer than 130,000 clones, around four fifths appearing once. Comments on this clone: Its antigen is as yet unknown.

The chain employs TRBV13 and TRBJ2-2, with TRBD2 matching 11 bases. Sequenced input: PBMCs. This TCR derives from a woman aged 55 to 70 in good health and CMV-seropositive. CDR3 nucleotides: TGTGCCAGCAGCCCCACTTTAACTGGACTAGCGGGCACCGGGGAGCTGTTTTTT. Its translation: CASSPTLTGLAGTGELFF.